In this sample, the clone carrying this TCR beta chain turned up a few times. What it binds is not known. The data belong to a study of cytomegalovirus exposure and HLA in healthy donors. Study-level results: According to the study, roughly 160 TCR beta chains were cytomegalovirus-associated. Some segments of the V type, notably TRBV6-2 and TRBV6-3, were excluded as indistinguishable. A later look showed TCR association rates differing by HLA locus, highest for DRB1 and lowest for HLA-C.

In the PCR, 60 Vbeta and 13 Jbeta primers were used. Clones were read by immunoSEQ multiplex PCR, and TCRdb kept only the in-frame ones, dropping some. The sample holds fewer than 200,000 clones, approximately 79% seen once. The CDR3 totals 13 residues. V lost 9 bases to trimming and J lost 4 bases; unmatched junction nucleotides: 9. Germline V gene lookup returns CDR1 SGHTS and CDR2 YDEGEE. The donors (healthy individuals) were bone marrow donors. The chain employs TRBV5-8 and TRBJ1-2; 7 bases match TRBD1. This clonotype was obtained from a man aged 35-49 years in good health and CMV-seropositive. Sequenced: PBMCs. In nucleotides, the CDR3 is TGTGCCAACCTAGGGGGCTTGGGCTATGGCTACACCTTC. Residues: CANLGGLGYGYTF.